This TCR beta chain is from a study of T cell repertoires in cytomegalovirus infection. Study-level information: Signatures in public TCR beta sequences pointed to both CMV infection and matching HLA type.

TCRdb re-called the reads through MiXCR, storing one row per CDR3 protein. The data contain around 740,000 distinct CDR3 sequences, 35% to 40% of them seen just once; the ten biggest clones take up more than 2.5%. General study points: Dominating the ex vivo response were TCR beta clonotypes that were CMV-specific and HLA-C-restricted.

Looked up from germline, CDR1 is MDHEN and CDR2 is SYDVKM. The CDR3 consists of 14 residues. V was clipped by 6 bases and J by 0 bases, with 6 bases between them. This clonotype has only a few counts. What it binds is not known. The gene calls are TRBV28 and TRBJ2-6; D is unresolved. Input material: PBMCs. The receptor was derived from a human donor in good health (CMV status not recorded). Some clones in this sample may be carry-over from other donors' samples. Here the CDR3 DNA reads TGTGCCAGCAGCGAGGCCTCTGGGGCCAACGTCCTGACTTTC. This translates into CASSEASGANVLTF.